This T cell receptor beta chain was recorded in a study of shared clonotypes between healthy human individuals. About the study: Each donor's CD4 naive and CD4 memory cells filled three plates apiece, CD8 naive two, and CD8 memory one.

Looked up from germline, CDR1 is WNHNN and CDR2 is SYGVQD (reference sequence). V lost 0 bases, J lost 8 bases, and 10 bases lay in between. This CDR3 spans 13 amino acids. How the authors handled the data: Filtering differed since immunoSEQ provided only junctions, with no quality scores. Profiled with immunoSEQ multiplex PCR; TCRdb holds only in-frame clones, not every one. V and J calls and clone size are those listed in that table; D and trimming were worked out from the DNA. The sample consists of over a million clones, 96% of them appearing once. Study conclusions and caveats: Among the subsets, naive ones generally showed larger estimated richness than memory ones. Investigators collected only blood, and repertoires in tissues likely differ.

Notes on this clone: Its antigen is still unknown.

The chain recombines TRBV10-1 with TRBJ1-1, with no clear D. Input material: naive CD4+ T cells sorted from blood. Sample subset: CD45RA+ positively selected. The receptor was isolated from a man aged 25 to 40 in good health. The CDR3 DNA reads TGCGCCAGCAGTGAGTCTGGCCCCAGGGAAGCTTTCTTT. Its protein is CASSESGPREAFF.